Below, one T cell receptor (beta chain) is given with its context. Antigen: not known. 60 Vbeta and 13 Jbeta primers were used in PCR. The protocol was immunoSEQ multiplex PCR, while the TCRdb copy is restricted to in-frame clones and leaves out a portion. The table has roughly 140,000 clones, about three quarters seen once; the top ten hold 1.5% to 2%. The data originate from a study of cytomegalovirus exposure and HLA in healthy donors. On the study more broadly: Drawn from HLA-typed donors, some 80 million unique TCRs were held in an early data release. Study-level points and caveats: When analyzed later, a missense DCLRE1C variant was found to be linked to TCR beta V- and J-gene trimming. In vitro experiments confirmed that three CMV-associated chains were specific for CMV antigens.

From germline, CDR1 is MGHRA and CDR2 YSYEKL. Trimming left V 1 base short and J 1 base short, with 7 bases between. The CDR3 has 14 residues. This clonotype was sampled from a young woman in good health and CMV-seronegative. The sequenced material came from PBMCs. The chain has TRBV4-1 and TRBJ2-5; D uncertain. The CDR3 here is CASSQGQIQETQYF. The CDR3 coding sequence is TGCGCCAGCAGCCAAGGGCAGATCCAAGAGACCCAGTACTTC.